A single sample gave rise to the 18 T cell receptor beta chains below, sequenced in a study of T cell changes during pregnancy in multiple sclerosis. Assay: immunoSEQ multiplex PCR; the TCRdb copy retains only in-frame clones and omits some. The sample shows tens of thousands of clones, 92% of them seen only once. The sequences come from peripheral blood, collected before pregnancy. All receptors come from a female donor with multiple sclerosis, enrolled in a pregnancy study.

The chain joins TRBV6-5 to TRBJ2-4, with D maybe TRBD1 (6 bases). The CDR3 runs 14 residues. Germline-derived CDR1 and CDR2 are MNHEY and SVGAGI. With 4 bases removed from V and 5 bases from J, the gap between germline ends came to 12 bases. CDR3 amino acids: CASSFRGEENIQYF. The CDR3 region has the DNA TGTGCCAGCAGTTTCAGGGGCGAGGAAAACATTCAGTACTTC.

This clone has only a few counts. The rearrangement joins TRBV7-9 to TRBJ1-6; D possibly corresponds to TRBD1 (6 bases). Trimming shortened V by 4 bases and J by 2 bases, and 12 bases separated the two germline ends. The germline V gene encodes CDR1 SEHNR and CDR2 FQNEAQ (reference sequence). The CDR3 covers 16 residues. CDR3 in amino acids: CASSSYSGAYNSPLHF. The CDR3 DNA follows: TGTGCCAGCAGCTCTTACTCAGGGGCCTATAATTCACCCCTCCACTTT.

The V call is TRBV29-1, the J call TRBJ1-1, with D uncertain. The CDR3 runs to 15 residues. The germline CDR1 and CDR2 sequences are SQVTM and ANQGSEA. Trimming took off 2 bases at V and 1 base at J, with 14 bases between the two ends. This CDR3 reads CSVESGFWGNTEAFF. The CDR3, as DNA: TGCAGCGTTGAATCGGGGTTTTGGGGGAACACTGAAGCTTTCTTT.

The rearrangement uses TRBV7-2 and TRBJ2-3; D is uncertain. Germline assignment: CDR1 SGHTA and CDR2 FQGNSA. This CDR3 contains 17 residues. V shed 3 bases and J shed 3 bases, with 19 bases lying between them. The CDR3 DNA reads TGTGCCAGCAGCTTGGGTGTTCGGGTCCTTGTTACAGATACGCAGTATTTT. Its protein is CASSLGVRVLVTDTQYF. Complete variable domain (other parts from reference TRBV7-2 and TRBJ2-3): GAGVSQSPSNKVTEKGKDVELRCDPISGHTALYWYRQSLGQGLEFLIYFQGNSAPDKSGLPSDRFSAERTGGSVSTLTIQRTQQEDSAVYLCASSLGVRVLVTDTQYFGPGTRLTVL.

This rearrangement joins TRBV5-1 to TRBJ2-3; 12 bases map to TRBD2. Losses at the gene ends were 3 bases for V and 6 bases for J; bases not matched to a gene: 8. The CDR3 loop spans 16 amino acids. Germline lookup yields CDR1 SGHRS and CDR2 YFSETQ. CDR3 loop: CASSSVGTSGLDTQYF. DNA of the CDR3: TGCGCCAGCAGCTCGGTGGGGACTAGCGGGCTGGATACGCAGTATTTT.

The chain employs TRBV2 and TRBJ2-5; TRBD1 might be the D (6 bases). Germline lookup yields CDR1 SNHLY and CDR2 FYNNEI. Trimming removed 1 base from V and 6 bases from J, with 12 bases in between. This CDR3 region has 14 residues. The CDR3 nucleotides read TGTGCCAGCAGTGAAGGAGTCAGGGGACAGACCCAGTACTTC. Amino acid sequence: CASSEGVRGQTQYF.

The J gene is TRBJ1-1, the V gene TRBV6-1; a weak D match, TRBD1 (6 bases). V was trimmed by 6 bases and J by 2 bases, leaving 13 bases between them. CDR1 is MNHNS, CDR2 SASEGT, per germline. The CDR3 length is 14 residues. The CDR3 spells CASRGQSHNTEAFF. The CDR3 DNA follows: TGTGCCAGCAGAGGACAGTCCCATAACACTGAAGCTTTCTTT.

The V and J genes are TRBV2 and TRBJ1-2, with unresolved D. Trimming removed 1 base at V and 0 bases at J, with 9 bases between. Germline V gives CDR1 SNHLY, CDR2 FYNNEI. The CDR3 covers 15 residues. CDR3 bases: TGTGCCAGCAGTGAAGACACACCTTCTAACTATGGCTACACCTTC. This codes for CASSEDTPSNYGYTF.

This clone came up once. The CDR3 sequence is CASSQDVQGVSKTFF. In DNA, the CDR3 is TGTGCCAGCAGCCAAGATGTACAGGGCGTTAGTAAAACTTTCTTT. The rearrangement uses TRBV4-2 and TRBJ1-1, with D tentatively TRBD1 (6 bases). CDR1 is LGHNA, CDR2 YNFKEQ, per germline. V dropped 0 bases and J dropped 12 bases, with 20 bases sitting between them. There are 15 residues in the CDR3.

The chain employs TRBV5-1 and TRBJ2-7; 9 nucleotides align to TRBD2. The germline V gene encodes CDR1 SGHRS and CDR2 YFSETQ. This CDR3 comprises 15 residues. V was pared by 0 bases and J by 3 bases, with 4 bases of the junction left unmatched. The CDR3 here is CASSLDASGVYEQYF. The CDR3 nucleotides read TGCGCCAGCAGCTTGGACGCTAGCGGGGTCTACGAGCAGTACTTC.

This chain uses TRBV19 with TRBJ2-1, with D perhaps matching TRBD1 (7 bases). Germline V gene lookup returns CDR1 LNHDA and CDR2 SQIVND (reference sequence). The CDR3 runs 17 residues. V shed 4 bases and J shed 4 bases, with 20 bases lying between them. Written as DNA, the CDR3 is TGTGCCAGTAGTAGTTCGACAGGGTTGGGAGGTTACAATGAGCAGTTCTTC. It encodes CASSSSTGLGGYNEQFF.

The gene calls are TRBV4-2 and TRBJ1-1, with D maybe TRBD1 (6 bases). V lost 4 bases and J 7 bases, leaving 16 bases between the germline ends. The germline V gene has CDR1 LGHNA and CDR2 YNFKEQ. The CDR3 covers 14 residues. This CDR3 is CASSRQGIDSEAFF. CDR3 nucleotide sequence: TGTGCCAGCAGCCGGCAGGGGATTGACAGTGAAGCTTTCTTT.

This chain links TRBV5-4 with TRBJ1-6; no reliable D call. Germline values: CDR1 SGHNT, CDR2 YYREEE (reference sequence). This CDR3 is 12 amino acids long. The germline V and J ends were trimmed by 2 bases and 7 bases, with 4 bases remaining between them. CDR3 DNA: TGTGCCAGCAGCTTTCCAAATTCACCCCTCCACTTT. Amino acid sequence: CASSFPNSPLHF.

This chain connects TRBV4-2 to TRBJ2-7; 8 positions match TRBD1. Germline V gives CDR1 LGHNA, CDR2 YNFKEQ. The CDR3 has 15 amino acids. The ends lost 3 bases at V and 5 bases at J; junction bases unmatched: 9. The CDR3 region has the DNA TGTGCCAGCAGCCAGCCCGGACAGGGTGCTGACGAGCAGTACTTC. Its translation is CASSQPGQGADEQYF.

The chain has TRBV19 and TRBJ1-2; TRBD1 is a possible D gene (5 bases). V gave up 3 bases and J gave up 4 bases, with 9 bases separating them. The CDR3 consists of 13 residues. Germline CDR1 and CDR2: LNHDA and SQIVND (reference sequence). CDR3 amino acids: CASSMKDIYGYTF. CDR3 DNA: TGTGCCAGTAGTATGAAGGACATCTATGGCTACACCTTC.

The rearrangement links TRBV5-6 to TRBJ2-6, with D perhaps matching TRBD1 (5 bases). From germline, CDR1 is SGHDT and CDR2 YYEEEE. Trimming removed 3 bases at V and 4 bases at J, with 11 bases between. The CDR3 covers 15 residues. The CDR3 DNA follows: TGTGCCAGCAGCTACCAGGGTTCCGGGGCCAACGTCCTGACTTTC. This codes for CASSYQGSGANVLTF.

In its sample, this clone was seen a few times. This chain connects TRBV4-1 to TRBJ1-1, with 9 bases fitting TRBD1. Germline trimming cut 4 bases from V and 3 bases from J; bases unmatched to any gene: 6. The CDR3 consists of 15 residues. Germline assignment: CDR1 MGHRA and CDR2 YSYEKL. CDR3 DNA sequence: TGCGCCAGCAGCCTGCCAGACAGGGGGGACACTGAAGCTTTCTTT. Its protein is CASSLPDRGDTEAFF.

The V gene is TRBV19, the J gene TRBJ2-5; possible D gene TRBD1, 6 bases. V was trimmed by 1 base and J by 0 bases, leaving 12 bases between them. This CDR3 spans 16 amino acids. Germline V lookup: CDR1 LNHDA, CDR2 SQIVND (reference sequence). Here the CDR3 DNA reads TGTGCCAGTAGTATAGGAACCACAGGGTACCAAGAGACCCAGTACTTC. Amino acids: CASSIGTTGYQETQYF.